This record covers a single T cell receptor (beta chain). TCRdb reprocessed the 5' RACE reads and stores each CDR3 protein as one record, lacking DNA. The specimen's table records about 380,000 distinct CDR3 sequences. This sample is part of a study of T cells expressing NK-cell markers. About the research overall: In the group of eight sequenced donors, seven were HCMV-seropositive and one was seronegative.

The CDR3 covers 18 residues. The germline gives CDR1 MNHEY, CDR2 SVGEGT. V is TRBV6-2 or TRBV6-3 and J is TRBJ2-1; TCRdb gives TRBD1 as the D gene, but with no DNA this cannot be confirmed. The sequencing input was blood T cells: a sorted CD56 or NKG2C T cell subset, CD4+ or CD8+ T cells, or bulk PBMC T cells (not recorded which). The receptor was isolated from a man aged 18-70 years in good health. This CDR3 reads CASSYHSSGNALNNEQFF.